These T cell receptor beta chains were read from a single sample in a study of blood T cell repertoires in COVID-19. Libraries were prepared by immunoSEQ multiplex PCR; TCRdb keeps only in-frame clonotypes and omits some of them. Of 250,000 or so clones listed, approximately 90% are singletons. The sample was PBMCs or T cells enriched from blood (not recorded which). These receptors were taken from a man aged 35-49 years who had recovered from COVID-19. Each CDR3 is given without its conserved first and last residue. Fields, in order: J gene, V gene, CDR3 protein.

J: TRBJ2-7; V: TRBV3-1/TRBV3-2; CDR3: ASSQDPKSSYEQY
J: TRBJ1-1; V: TRBV7-9; CDR3: ASSYTGVRNTEAF
J: TRBJ2-7; V: TRBV7-9; CDR3: ASSLGSSGRSHRQY
J: TRBJ2-7; V: TRBV5-1; CDR3: ASSGRGGSSYEQY
J: TRBJ2-1; V: TRBV7-3; CDR3: ASRKQGASYNEQF
J: TRBJ1-2; V: TRBV27; CDR3: ASSLMGGGYGYT
J: TRBJ2-2; V: TRBV6-4; CDR3: ASSDSSGGADTGELF
J: TRBJ2-7; V: TRBV19; CDR3: ASSKGTSGYEQY
J: TRBJ1-5; V: TRBV7-4; CDR3: ASSQGSQGWSNQPQH
J: TRBJ2-3; V: TRBV10-2; CDR3: ASTALASSTDTQY
J: TRBJ1-5; V: TRBV3-1/TRBV3-2; CDR3: ASSQGRGNQPQH
J: TRBJ1-4; V: TRBV12-3/TRBV12-4; CDR3: ASRNRVEEKLF
J: TRBJ1-5; V: TRBV30; CDR3: AWSPGANQPQH
J: TRBJ2-5; V: TRBV18; CDR3: ASSPGLQETQY
J: TRBJ2-3; V: TRBV11-3; CDR3: ASSLSGEDTQY
J: TRBJ2-3; V: TRBV6-1; CDR3: ASSETGADTQY
J: TRBJ2-1; V: TRBV10-3; CDR3: ATNLAGVYNEQF
J: TRBJ2-7; V: TRBV13; CDR3: ASTKSGVGLTYEQY
J: TRBJ2-3; V: TRBV18; CDR3: ASSPGTSGSSVGTQY
J: TRBJ2-2; V: TRBV5-1; CDR3: ASSLALDFSTGELF
J: TRBJ2-7; V: TRBV6-5; CDR3: ASSLTSGRYEQY
J: TRBJ1-2; V: TRBV7-8; CDR3: ASSPRMVIYGYT
J: TRBJ1-5; V: TRBV28; CDR3: ASSSLYSNQPQH
J: TRBJ1-2; V: TRBV5-1; CDR3: ASSPPTGFDYGYT
J: TRBJ2-2; V: TRBV4-2; CDR3: ASSPTTGSTGELF
J: TRBJ2-7; V: TRBV6-5; CDR3: ASSSGGYEQY
J: TRBJ2-1; V: TRBV29-1; CDR3: SVARSRTGNF
J: TRBJ2-4; V: TRBV11-2; CDR3: ASGPGRENIQY
J: TRBJ1-1; V: TRBV6-5; CDR3: ASSSQDMNTEAF
J: TRBJ1-5; V: TRBV18; CDR3: ASSPSSGNNQPQH
J: TRBJ1-4; V: TRBV30; CDR3: AWRVQGAGKLF
J: TRBJ1-1; V: TRBV9; CDR3: ASSKTTKTGAF
J: TRBJ1-5; V: TRBV10-2; CDR3: ASSSPQH
J: TRBJ1-2; V: TRBV6-5; CDR3: ASSYSRWGNYGYT
J: TRBJ2-7; V: TRBV7-2; CDR3: ASSRGQGTYEQY
J: TRBJ2-5; V: TRBV3-1/TRBV3-2; CDR3: ASSQDWDRGRETQY
J: TRBJ2-5; V: TRBV15; CDR3: ATSREPGDYHGQY
J: TRBJ1-2; V: TRBV28; CDR3: ASSRLQGRVDT
J: TRBJ1-5; V: TRBV5-5; CDR3: ASSLEGRGSNQPQH
J: TRBJ1-2; V: TRBV6-2/TRBV6-3; CDR3: ASSRDITPVVDGYT
J: TRBJ1-2; V: TRBV30; CDR3: AWSVWAGPIYGYT
J: TRBJ1-1; V: TRBV5-1; CDR3: ASSLSGSVEAF
J: TRBJ2-5; V: TRBV21-1; CDR3: ASSQNRGQGGEETQY
J: TRBJ2-2; V: TRBV7-6; CDR3: ASSLPVAGGLISGELF
J: TRBJ2-7; V: TRBV7-2; CDR3: ASSLTGGKY
J: TRBJ2-1; V: TRBV24-1; CDR3: ATSEGDLSYNEQF
J: TRBJ2-2; V: TRBV27; CDR3: ASSLNGPNTGELF
J: TRBJ1-3; V: TRBV12-5; CDR3: ASVVDSGNTIY
J: TRBJ1-1; V: TRBV28; CDR3: ASSTIEAF
J: TRBJ1-4; V: TRBV11-2; CDR3: ASSPGEKLF
J: TRBJ2-1; V: TRBV7-2; CDR3: ASSPSWTPGDEQF
J: TRBJ2-1; V: TRBV7-2; CDR3: ASSLTGFNEQF
J: TRBJ2-7; V: TRBV28; CDR3: ASSQTTTGDYEQY
J: TRBJ1-6; V: TRBV5-6; CDR3: ASSLLGQGLMSYNSPLH
J: TRBJ2-3; V: TRBV30; CDR3: AWGQTRSRADTQY